This T cell receptor (beta chain) emerged from a study of beta chain features in type 1 diabetes. General study findings and limits: With patients and controls alike, PCR might favor shorter templates to an equal degree. Junctions at VDJ sites from type 1 diabetes patients had fewer insertions and more deletions. Significant though moderate, a shortening of TCRB CDR3s appeared in all four CD4+ subsets of Type 1 diabetes patients. A cDNA-based sequencing approach could over-represent cells with high TCR expression.

After removal of 2 bases from V and 2 bases from J, the junction contained 3 bases not matched to a gene. Germline V gene data show CDR1 as MDHEN and CDR2 as SYDVKM. This CDR3 comprises 15 residues. A remark on this clone: Its cognate antigen is unknown.

Expressed TCRB transcripts were sequenced because the entire RNA isolate underwent reverse transcription. The method was immunoSEQ multiplex PCR; TCRdb's version includes in-frame clones alone and lacks a portion of them. The top ten hold around 0.012% of the sample, which has more than 250,000 clones, around 22% seen once. The receptor comes from a woman aged 30 to 39 with type 1 diabetes. The V gene is TRBV28, the J gene TRBJ2-3; 8 bases are a match to TRBD2. The sequenced sample consisted of naive CD4+ T cells from blood. The CDR3 region has the DNA TGTGCCAGCAGTTTACTAGCGGGTAACACAGATACGCAGTATTTT. Protein: CASSLLAGNTDTQYF. The full variable domain, completed using reference TRBV28 and TRBJ2-3, is DVKVTQSSRYLVKRTGEKVFLECVQDMDHENMFWYRQDPGLGLRLIYFSYDVKMKEKGDIPEGYSVSREKKERFSLILESASTNQTSMYLCASSLLAGNTDTQYFGPGTRLTVL.